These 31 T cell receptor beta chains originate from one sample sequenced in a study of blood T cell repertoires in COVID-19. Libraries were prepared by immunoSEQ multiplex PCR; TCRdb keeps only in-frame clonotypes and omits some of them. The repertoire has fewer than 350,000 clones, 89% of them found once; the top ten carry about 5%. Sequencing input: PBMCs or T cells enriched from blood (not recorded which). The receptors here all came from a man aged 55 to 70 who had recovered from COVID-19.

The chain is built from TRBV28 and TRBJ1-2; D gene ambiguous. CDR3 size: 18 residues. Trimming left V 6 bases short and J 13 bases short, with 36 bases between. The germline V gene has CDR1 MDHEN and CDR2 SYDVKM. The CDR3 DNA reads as TGTGCCAGCAGCCTACTGAGTTCGGGTAAAAGCCCGGACTTCTACCCCACCTTC. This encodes CASSLLSSGKSPDFYPTF.

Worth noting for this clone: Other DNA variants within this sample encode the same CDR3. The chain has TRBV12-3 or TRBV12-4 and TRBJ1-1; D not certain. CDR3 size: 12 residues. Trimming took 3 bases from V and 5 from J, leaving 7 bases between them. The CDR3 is CASSFSGTEAFF. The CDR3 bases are TGTGCCAGCAGTTTTTCGGGAACTGAAGCTTTCTTT.

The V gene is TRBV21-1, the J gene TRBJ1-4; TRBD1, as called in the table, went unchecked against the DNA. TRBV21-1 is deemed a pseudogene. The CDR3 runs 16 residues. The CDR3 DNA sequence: TGTGCCAGCATCCACCCAAGGTACAGAAACAATGAAAAACTGTTTTTT. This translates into CASIHPRYRNNEKLFF.

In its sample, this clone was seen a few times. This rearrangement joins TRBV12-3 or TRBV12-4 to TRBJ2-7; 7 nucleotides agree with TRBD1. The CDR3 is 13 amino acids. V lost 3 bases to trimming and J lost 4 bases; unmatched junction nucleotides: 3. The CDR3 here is CASSFTGAYEQYF. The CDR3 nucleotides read TGTGCCAGCAGTTTTACAGGGGCGTACGAGCAGTACTTC.

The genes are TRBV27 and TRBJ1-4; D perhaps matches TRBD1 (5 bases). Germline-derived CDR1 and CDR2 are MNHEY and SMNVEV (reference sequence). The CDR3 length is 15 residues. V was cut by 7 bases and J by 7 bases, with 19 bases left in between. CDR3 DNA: TGTGCCAGCAAAACTACTAGGGGCGGGGGTGAAAAACTGTTTTTT. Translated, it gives CASKTTRGGGEKLFF.

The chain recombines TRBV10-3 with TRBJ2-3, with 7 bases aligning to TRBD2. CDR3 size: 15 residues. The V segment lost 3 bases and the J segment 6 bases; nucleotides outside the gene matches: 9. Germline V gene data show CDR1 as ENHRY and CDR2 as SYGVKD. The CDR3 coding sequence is TGTGCCATCAGTGAAGAAGGGAGGGCCACGGATACGCAGTATTTT. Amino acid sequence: CAISEEGRATDTQYF.

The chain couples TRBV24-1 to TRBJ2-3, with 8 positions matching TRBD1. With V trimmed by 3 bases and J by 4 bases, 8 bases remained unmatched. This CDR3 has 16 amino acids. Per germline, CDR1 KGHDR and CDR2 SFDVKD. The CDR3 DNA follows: TGTGCCACCAGTGATGCAGGGGGCAGGGGTTCAGATACGCAGTATTTT. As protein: CATSDAGGRGSDTQYF.

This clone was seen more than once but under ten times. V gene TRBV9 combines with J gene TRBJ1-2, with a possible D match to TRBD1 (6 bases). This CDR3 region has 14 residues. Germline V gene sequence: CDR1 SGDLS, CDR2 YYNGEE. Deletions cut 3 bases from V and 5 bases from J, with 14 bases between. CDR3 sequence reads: CASSAEGGTYGYTF. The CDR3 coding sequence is TGTGCCAGCAGCGCCGAAGGGGGTACGTATGGCTACACCTTC.

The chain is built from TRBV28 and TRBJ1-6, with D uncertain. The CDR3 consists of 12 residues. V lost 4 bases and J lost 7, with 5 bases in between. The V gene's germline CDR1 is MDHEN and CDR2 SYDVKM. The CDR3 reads CASSSQNSPLHF. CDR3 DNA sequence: TGTGCCAGCAGTTCCCAGAATTCACCCCTCCACTTT. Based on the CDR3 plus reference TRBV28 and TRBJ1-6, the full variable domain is DVKVTQSSRYLVKRTGEKVFLECVQDMDHENMFWYRQDPGLGLRLIYFSYDVKMKEKGDIPEGYSVSREKKERFSLILESASTNQTSMYLCASSSQNSPLHFGNGTRLTVT.

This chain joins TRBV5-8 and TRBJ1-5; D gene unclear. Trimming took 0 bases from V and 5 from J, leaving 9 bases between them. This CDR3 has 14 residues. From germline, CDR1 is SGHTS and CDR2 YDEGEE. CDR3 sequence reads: CASSLDSFDQPQHF. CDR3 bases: TGTGCCAGCAGCTTGGACAGCTTCGATCAGCCCCAGCATTTT.

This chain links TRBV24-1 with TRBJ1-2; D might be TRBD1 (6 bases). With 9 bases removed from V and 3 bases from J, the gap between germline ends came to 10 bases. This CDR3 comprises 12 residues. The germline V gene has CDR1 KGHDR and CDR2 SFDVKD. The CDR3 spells CATGEGDYGYTF. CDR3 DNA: TGTGCCACCGGGGAGGGGGACTATGGCTACACCTTC.

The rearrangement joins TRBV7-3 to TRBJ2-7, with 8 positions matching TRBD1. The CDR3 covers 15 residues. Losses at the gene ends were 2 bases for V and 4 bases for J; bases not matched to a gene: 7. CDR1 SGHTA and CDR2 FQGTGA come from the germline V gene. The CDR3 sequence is CASSLGAGGQYEQYF. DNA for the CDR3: TGTGCCAGCAGCTTAGGAGCAGGGGGCCAATACGAGCAGTACTTC.

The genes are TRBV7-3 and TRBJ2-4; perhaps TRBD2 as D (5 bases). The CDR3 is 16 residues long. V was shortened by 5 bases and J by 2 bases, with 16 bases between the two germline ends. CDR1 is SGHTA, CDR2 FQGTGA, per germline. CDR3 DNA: TGTGCCAGCAGCAGCACCCAGAGCGGTTCCAAAAACATTCAGTACTTC. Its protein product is CASSSTQSGSKNIQYF. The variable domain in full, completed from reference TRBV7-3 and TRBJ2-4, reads GAGVSQTPSNKVTEKGKYVELRCDPISGHTALYWYRQSLGQGPEFLIYFQGTGAADDSGLPNDRFFAVRPEGSVSTLKIQRTERGDSAVYLCASSSTQSGSKNIQYFGAGTRLSVL.

The CDR3 here is CASSRETFSAYEQFF. As DNA, the CDR3 is TGTGCCAGCAGTAGGGAGACTTTCAGCGCCTATGAGCAGTTCTTC. V is TRBV6-5 and J is TRBJ2-1, with a weak D call TRBD2 (5 bases). There are 15 residues in the CDR3. Germline CDR1 reads MNHEY; CDR2 reads SVGAGI. V gave up 5 bases and J gave up 8 bases, with 19 bases separating them.

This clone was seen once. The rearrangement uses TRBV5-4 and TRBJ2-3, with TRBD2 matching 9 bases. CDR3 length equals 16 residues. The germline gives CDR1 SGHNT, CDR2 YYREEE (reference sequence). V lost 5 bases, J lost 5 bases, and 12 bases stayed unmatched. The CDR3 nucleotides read TGTGCCAGCAGGGATCTCGGGCGGGAGGGCCTAGATACGCAGTATTTT. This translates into CASRDLGREGLDTQYF.

CDR3 region: CASSPGWRGRDQPQHF. CDR3 coding DNA: TGCGCCAGCAGCCCCGGGTGGAGGGGAAGAGATCAGCCCCAGCATTTT. The chain combines TRBV23-1 with TRBJ1-5; D perhaps matches TRBD1 (5 bases). TRBV23-1 is filed as an ORF, its function uncertain. V was trimmed by 6 bases and J by 5 bases, leaving 20 bases between them. The CDR3 is made up of 16 amino acids.

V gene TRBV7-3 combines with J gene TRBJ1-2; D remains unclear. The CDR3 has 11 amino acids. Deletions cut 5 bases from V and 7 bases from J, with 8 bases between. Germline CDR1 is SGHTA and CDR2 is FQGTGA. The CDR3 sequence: CASSPSSGYTF. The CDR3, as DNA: TGTGCCAGCAGCCCGTCGAGTGGCTACACCTTC.

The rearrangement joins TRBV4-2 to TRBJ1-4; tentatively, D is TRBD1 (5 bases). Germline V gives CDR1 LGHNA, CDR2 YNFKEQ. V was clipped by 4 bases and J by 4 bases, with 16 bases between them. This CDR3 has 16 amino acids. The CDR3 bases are TGTGCCAGCAGCCCCTCGGAAGGGGCAAGTAATGAAAAACTGTTTTTT. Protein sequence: CASSPSEGASNEKLFF.

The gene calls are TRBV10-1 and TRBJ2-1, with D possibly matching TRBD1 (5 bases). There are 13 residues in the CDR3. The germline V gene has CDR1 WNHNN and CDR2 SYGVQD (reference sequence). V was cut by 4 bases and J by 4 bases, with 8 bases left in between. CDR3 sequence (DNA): TGCGCCAGCAGTGGGACACTTTACAATGAGCAGTTCTTC. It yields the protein CASSGTLYNEQFF.

The CDR3 protein is CASSLAGLVINEQYF. In DNA form, the CDR3 reads TGTGCCAGCAGCTTAGCGGGACTAGTAATCAACGAGCAGTACTTC. The chain employs TRBV11-2 and TRBJ2-7, with 8 nucleotides matching TRBD2. This CDR3 comprises 15 residues. J gave up 5 bases and V 1 base, and 7 bases lay outside the gene matches. CDR1 and CDR2 (germline): SGHAT, FQNNGV.

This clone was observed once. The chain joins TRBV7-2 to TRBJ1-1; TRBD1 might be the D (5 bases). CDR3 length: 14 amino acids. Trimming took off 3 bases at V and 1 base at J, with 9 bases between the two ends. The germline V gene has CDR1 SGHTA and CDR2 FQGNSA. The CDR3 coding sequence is TGTGCCAGCAGCTTTGGGGGGGGGAACACTGAAGCTTTCTTT. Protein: CASSFGGGNTEAFF. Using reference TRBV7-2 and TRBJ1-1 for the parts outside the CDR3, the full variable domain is GAGVSQSPSNKVTEKGKDVELRCDPISGHTALYWYRQSLGQGLEFLIYFQGNSAPDKSGLPSDRFSAERTGGSVSTLTIQRTQQEDSAVYLCASSFGGGNTEAFFGQGTRLTVV.

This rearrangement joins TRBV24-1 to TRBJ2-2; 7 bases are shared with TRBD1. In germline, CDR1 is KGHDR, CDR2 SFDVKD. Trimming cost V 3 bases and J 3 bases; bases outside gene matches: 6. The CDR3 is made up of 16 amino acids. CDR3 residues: CATSDPGTDYTGELFF. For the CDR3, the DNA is TGTGCCACCAGTGATCCCGGGACAGACTACACCGGGGAGCTGTTTTTT.

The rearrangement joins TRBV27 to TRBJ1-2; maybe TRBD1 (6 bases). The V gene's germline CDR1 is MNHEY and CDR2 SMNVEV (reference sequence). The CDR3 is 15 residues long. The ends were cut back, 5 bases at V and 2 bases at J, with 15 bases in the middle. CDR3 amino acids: CASSIPPRGNYGYTF. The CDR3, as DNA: TGTGCCAGCAGTATACCCCCCAGGGGAAACTATGGCTACACCTTC.

This CDR3 is CASSYAGQGASGANVLTF. The CDR3 DNA sequence: TGTGCCAGCAGTTACGCGGGACAGGGGGCCTCTGGGGCCAACGTCCTGACTTTC. The rearrangement joins TRBV6-2 or TRBV6-3 to TRBJ2-6, with 12 bases lining up with TRBD1. Germline CDR1 is MNHEY and CDR2 is SVGEGT. This CDR3 is built from 18 residues. Trimming removed 2 bases from V and 0 bases from J; junction bases left unmatched: 2.

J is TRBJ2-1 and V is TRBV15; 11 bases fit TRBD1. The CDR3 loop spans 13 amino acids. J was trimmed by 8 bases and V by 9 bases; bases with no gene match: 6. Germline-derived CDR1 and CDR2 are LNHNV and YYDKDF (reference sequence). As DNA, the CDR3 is TGTGCCACAGGGACAGGGGGGCCGTATGAGCAGTTCTTC. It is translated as CATGTGGPYEQFF.

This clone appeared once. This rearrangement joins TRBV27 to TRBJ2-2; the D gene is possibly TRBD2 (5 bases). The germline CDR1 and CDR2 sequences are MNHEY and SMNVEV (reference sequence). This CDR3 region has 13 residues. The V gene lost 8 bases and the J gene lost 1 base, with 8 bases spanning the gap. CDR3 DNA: TGTGCCAGCTCCGGGGTGAACACCGGGGAGCTGTTTTTT. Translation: CASSGVNTGELFF.

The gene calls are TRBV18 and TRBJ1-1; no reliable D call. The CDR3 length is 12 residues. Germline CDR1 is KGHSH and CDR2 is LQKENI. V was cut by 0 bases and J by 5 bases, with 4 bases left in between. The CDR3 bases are TGTGCCAGCTCACCACCTCGTACTGAAGCTTTCTTT. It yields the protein CASSPPRTEAFF. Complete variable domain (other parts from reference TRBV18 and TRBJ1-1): NAGVMQNPRHLVRRRGQEARLRCSPMKGHSHVYWYRQLPEEGLKFMVYLQKENIIDESGMPKERFSAEFPKEGPSILRIQQVVRGDSAAYFCASSPPRTEAFFGQGTRLTVV.

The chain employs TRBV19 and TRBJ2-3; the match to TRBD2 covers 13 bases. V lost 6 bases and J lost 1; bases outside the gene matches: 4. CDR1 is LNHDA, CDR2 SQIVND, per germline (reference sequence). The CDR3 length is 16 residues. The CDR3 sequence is CASRSTSGRGTDTQYF. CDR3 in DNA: TGTGCCAGTAGAAGTACTAGCGGGAGGGGCACAGATACGCAGTATTTT.

This CDR3 reads CASSRWTGRNQPQHF. The CDR3 nucleotides are TGCGCCAGCAGTCGATGGACAGGGCGCAATCAGCCCCAGCATTTT. The V call is TRBV10-2, the J call TRBJ1-5, with 8 bases matching TRBD1. V shed 5 bases, J shed 2 bases, and the junction held 5 bases outside the gene matches. CDR3 length: 15 amino acids. Germline V gene data show CDR1 as WSHSY and CDR2 as SAAADI.

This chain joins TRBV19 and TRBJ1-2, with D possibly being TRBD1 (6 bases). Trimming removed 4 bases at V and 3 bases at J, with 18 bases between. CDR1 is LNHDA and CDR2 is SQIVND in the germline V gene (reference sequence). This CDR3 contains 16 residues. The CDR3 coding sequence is TGTGCCAGTAGTACTTTACAGGGAACCGGGGACTATGGCTACACCTTC. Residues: CASSTLQGTGDYGYTF.

The CDR3 bases are TGTGCCAGCAGCCAAGTACTGACTAGCGGAAAAGGTGGGGAGCTGTTTTTT. This sequence encodes CASSQVLTSGKGGELFF. J is TRBJ2-2 and V is TRBV3-1 (or the pseudogene TRBV3-2), with 9 bases matching TRBD2. J lost 8 bases, V lost 1 base, and 11 bases had no gene match. CDR3 length: 17 amino acids. The germline CDR1 and CDR2 sequences are LGHDT and YNNKEL (reference sequence).